The clone carrying this T cell receptor (beta chain) was detected only once. The antigen remains undetermined. This record comes from a study of vaccination and CD4 T cells after COVID-19. CDR1 is MNHEY, CDR2 SVGEGT, per germline. The CDR3 has 15 amino acids. V gave up 2 bases and J gave up 2 bases, with 10 bases separating them. Treatment denoted: roughly ten-day PBMC culture with coronavirus spike peptide pools or control peptides (ViraFEST assay). CD4+ T cells that had been cultured provided DNA sequenced with the Oncomine TCR Beta short-read assay. Using its own MiXCR run on the PCR reads, TCRdb lists one record per CDR3 protein. The sample has about 6,300 distinct CDR3 sequences, approximately 71% seen once; the top ten hold about 44%.

The clonotype originates from a human donor who had recovered from COVID-19. What was sequenced was CD4+ T cells from blood, cultured in vitro. This sequence joins TRBV6-2 or TRBV6-3 and TRBJ1-5, with a weak D call TRBD1 (5 bases). CDR3 nucleotides: TGTGCCAGCAGTTACGGGGCAGGCGGCAATCAGCCCCAGCATTTT. This codes for CASSYGAGGNQPQHF.